The present T cell receptor (beta chain) was sequenced within a study of response to subunit inactivated influenza vaccine (dated by TCRdb to 2017 to 2018). As for the study more broadly: Deep quantitative profiling of the T cell receptor repertoire was used in the study to follow responses to a trivalent subunit inactivated influenza vaccine. General findings and caveats noted by the study authors: The authors proposed that each seasonal influenza vaccination may bring in only a limited number of new T cells.

This clonotype was counted between two and nine times. Its antigen remains undetermined. The record has no base qualities; no much larger clone is one base away. Libraries were constructed by RT-PCR. The sample was run on an Illumina HiSeq 2500. The public reads were run again by TCRdb, first through fastp at Q25 and then through MiXCR, and only productive beta chains were kept. Every CDR3 protein is listed once, alongside the most common genes and DNA of its rows. The sample yields over 300,000 distinct CDR3 sequences; 20% to 25% were counted once. 10% to 13% of the sample comes from the top ten. The germline V gene provides CDR1 ENHRY and CDR2 SYGVKD. V loses 2 bases, J loses 4 bases, and the germline ends lie 14 bases apart. Measured from the cysteine to the phenylalanine, the CDR3 is 15 residues long. Here the CDR3 DNA is all that survives: 45 bases in frame from base 1.

This TCR came from a man aged 50 to 69 who received an inactivated influenza vaccine. Donor details come from another sample of the same person, matched by shared clones. In this chain, TRBV10-3 is recombined with TRBJ1-2, with a weak D call of TRBD1 (5 bases match). Specimen: PBMCs from blood, collected about 19 months after vaccination. The base sequence is TGTGCCATCAGTGAGCTAAATACAGGATCCTATGGCTACACCTTC. Its protein product is CAISELNTGSYGYTF.